What follows are 10 T cell receptor beta chains derived from one specimen sequenced in a study of shared clonotypes between healthy human individuals. In the naive CD8 group, cells lacked CD45RO and were positively selected for CCR7, so terminally differentiated effector memory CD45RA+ cells were left out. The protocol was immunoSEQ multiplex PCR, while the TCRdb copy is restricted to in-frame clones and leaves out a portion. The table lists about 700,000 clones, about 91% of them singletons. Specimen: naive CD8+ T cells sorted from blood. The origin of the receptors is a young man in good health.

CDR3 region: CAWSVLTVTEAFF. For the CDR3, the DNA is TGTGCCTGGAGTGTACTGACCGTCACTGAAGCTTTCTTT. The chain employs TRBV30 and TRBJ1-1; no firm D call. Trimming pared 0 bases from V and 4 bases from J, leaving 9 bases between. This CDR3 has 13 residues. The germline gives CDR1 GTSNPN, CDR2 SVGIG (reference sequence).

This chain links TRBV14 with TRBJ2-1, with 8 bases identical to TRBD2. CDR3 size: 18 residues. CDR1 and CDR2 (germline): SGHDN, FVKESK. The V gene end was trimmed by 1 base and the J gene end by 3 bases; junction bases not matched to a gene: 11. CDR3 amino acids: CASSQGWVAGRLYNEQFF. The CDR3 DNA reads TGTGCCAGCAGCCAAGGTTGGGTAGCGGGAAGGCTCTACAATGAGCAGTTCTTC.

The rearrangement links TRBV7-6 to TRBJ1-5; D is unclear. Trimming shortened V by 0 bases and J by 2 bases, and 8 bases separated the two germline ends. The germline V gene encodes CDR1 SGHVS and CDR2 FNYEAQ. The CDR3 extends over 15 amino acids. CDR3 bases: TGTGCCAGCAGCTTAGCGTTAGGAGGCAATCAGCCCCAGCATTTT. As protein: CASSLALGGNQPQHF.

The V gene is TRBV6-5, the J gene TRBJ2-7, with a tentative D call TRBD2 (6 bases). CDR3 length: 15 residues. Germline assignment: CDR1 MNHEY and CDR2 SVGAGI. The ends were cut back, 4 bases at V and 2 bases at J, with 15 bases in the middle. This CDR3 is CASSSLASAPYEQYF. CDR3 coding DNA: TGTGCCAGCAGTTCCCTAGCTAGCGCGCCCTACGAGCAGTACTTC.

The CDR3 sequence: CASSEWRKAITSNQPQHF. DNA of the CDR3: TGTGCCAGCAGTGAATGGAGAAAAGCAATAACCAGCAATCAGCCCCAGCATTTT. This chain joins TRBV2 and TRBJ1-5; D call uncertain. Germline V lookup: CDR1 SNHLY, CDR2 FYNNEI. CDR3 length: 18 residues. V was cut by 2 bases and J by 1 base, with 18 bases left in between. The whole variable domain, remainder taken from reference TRBV2 and TRBJ1-5, is EPEVTQTPSHQVTQMGQEVILRCVPISNHLYFYWYRQILGQKVEFLVSFYNNEISEKSEIFDDQFSVERPDGSNFTLKIRSTKLEDSAMYFCASSEWRKAITSNQPQHFGDGTRLSIL.

V gene TRBV29-1 combines with J gene TRBJ2-3, with 8 nucleotides matching TRBD2. Losses at the gene ends were 0 bases for V and 3 bases for J; bases not matched to a gene: 5. Germline-derived CDR1 and CDR2 are SQVTM and ANQGSEA. The CDR3 is 15 amino acids. This CDR3 reads CSVEEAKRETDTQYF. The CDR3 DNA reads TGCAGCGTTGAAGAAGCAAAGCGGGAGACAGATACGCAGTATTTT.

In its sample, this clone was seen a few times. Other nucleotide sequences from this sample produce the same CDR3. The chain combines TRBV7-9 with TRBJ2-7, with no clear D. This CDR3 contains 11 residues. Trimming stripped 3 bases from V and 6 bases from J, with 6 bases between. Germline CDR1 SEHNR, CDR2 FQNEAQ (reference sequence). Written as DNA, the CDR3 is TGTGCCAGCAGCTTCGGTCTCGAGCAGTACTTC. It codes for CASSFGLEQYF.

The chain combines TRBV9 with TRBJ2-6; tentative D call: TRBD1 (5 bases). With 3 bases removed from V and 0 bases from J, the gap between germline ends came to 10 bases. This CDR3 is 16 amino acids long. Per the germline V gene, CDR1 is SGDLS and CDR2 is YYNGEE. The CDR3 region has the DNA TGTGCCAGCAGCGGTACAGGAAACTCTGGGGCCAACGTCCTGACTTTC. Translated: CASSGTGNSGANVLTF.

This rearrangement joins TRBV27 to TRBJ1-2; TRBD1 might be the D (5 bases). This CDR3 has 14 residues. The germline gives CDR1 MNHEY, CDR2 SMNVEV (reference sequence). V lost 2 bases and J 1 base, leaving 8 bases between the germline ends. CDR3 protein: CASSLKRGNYGYTF. CDR3 bases: TGTGCCAGCAGTTTAAAGAGGGGTAACTATGGCTACACCTTC.

The V and J genes are TRBV21-1 and TRBJ2-7; the table names TRBD1, a call not compared with the DNA. TRBV21-1 is a listed pseudogene. The CDR3 covers 17 residues. This CDR3 reads CASSKTCSGTAAYEQYF. DNA for the CDR3: TGTGCCAGCAGCAAAACCTGCTCCGGGACAGCAGCCTACGAGCAGTACTTC.